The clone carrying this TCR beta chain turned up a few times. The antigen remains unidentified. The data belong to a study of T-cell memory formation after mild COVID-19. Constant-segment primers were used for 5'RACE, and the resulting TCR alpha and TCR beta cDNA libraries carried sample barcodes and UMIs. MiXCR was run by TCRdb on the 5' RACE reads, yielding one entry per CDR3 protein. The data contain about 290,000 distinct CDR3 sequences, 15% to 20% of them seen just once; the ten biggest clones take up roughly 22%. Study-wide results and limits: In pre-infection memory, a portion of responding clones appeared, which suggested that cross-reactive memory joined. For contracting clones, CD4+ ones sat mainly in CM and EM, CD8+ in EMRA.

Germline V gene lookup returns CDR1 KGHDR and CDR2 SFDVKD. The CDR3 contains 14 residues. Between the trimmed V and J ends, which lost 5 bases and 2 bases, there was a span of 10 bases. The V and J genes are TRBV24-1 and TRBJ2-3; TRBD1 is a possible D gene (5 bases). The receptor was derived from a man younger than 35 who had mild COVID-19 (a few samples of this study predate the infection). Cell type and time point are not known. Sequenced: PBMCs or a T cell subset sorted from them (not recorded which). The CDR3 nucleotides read TGTGCCACCAGTGTTAAGGGGCCCACAGATACGCAGTATTTT. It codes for CATSVKGPTDTQYF.